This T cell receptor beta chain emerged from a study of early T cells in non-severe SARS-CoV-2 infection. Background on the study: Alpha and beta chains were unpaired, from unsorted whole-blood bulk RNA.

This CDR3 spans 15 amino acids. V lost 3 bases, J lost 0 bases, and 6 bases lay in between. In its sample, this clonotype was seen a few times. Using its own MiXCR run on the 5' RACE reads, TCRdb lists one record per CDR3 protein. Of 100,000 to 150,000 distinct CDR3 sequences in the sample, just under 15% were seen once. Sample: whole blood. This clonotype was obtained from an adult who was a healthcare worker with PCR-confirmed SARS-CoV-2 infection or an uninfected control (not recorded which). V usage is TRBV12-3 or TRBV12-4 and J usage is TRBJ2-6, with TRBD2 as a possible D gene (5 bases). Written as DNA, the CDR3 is TGTGCCAGCAGTTTCCGGGACTCTGGGGCCAACGTCCTGACTTTC. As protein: CASSFRDSGANVLTF.